This is a list of T cell receptor beta chains from one sample in a study of shared clonotypes between healthy human individuals. The protocol was immunoSEQ multiplex PCR, while the TCRdb copy is restricted to in-frame clones and leaves out a portion. The sample yields about 1,800,000 clones, about 95% seen once. Sequences were obtained from naive CD8+ T cells sorted from blood. These receptors were collected from a man between 18 and 29 years old in good health. The CDR3 runs from the conserved cysteine through the conserved F or W. Fields, in order: clone size, J gene, V gene, CDR3 length, CDR3 protein. Clone size is given for some rows only: seen once, a few or many times, or a class if the clone is expanded.

abundance: NA; j_gene: TRBJ2-5; v_gene: TRBV5-6; len: 14; CDR3aa: CASSPGQGWGGQYF
abundance: NA; j_gene: TRBJ2-3; v_gene: TRBV10-1; len: 14; CDR3aa: CASSDLQGTDTQYF
abundance: once; j_gene: TRBJ2-7; v_gene: TRBV4-1; len: 15; CDR3aa: CASSQLPTGAYEQYF
abundance: NA; j_gene: TRBJ2-3; v_gene: TRBV6-4; len: 14; CDR3aa: CASSDQAGADTQYF
abundance: once; j_gene: TRBJ2-5; v_gene: TRBV7-9; len: 15; CDR3aa: CASSFEGARSETQYF
abundance: NA; j_gene: TRBJ2-3; v_gene: TRBV9; len: 16; CDR3aa: CASSVEGRGGTDTQYF
abundance: NA; j_gene: TRBJ2-5; v_gene: TRBV9; len: 16; CDR3aa: CASSVVRTGGEETQYF
abundance: NA; j_gene: TRBJ1-5; v_gene: TRBV10-1; len: 13; CDR3aa: CASSEMGDQPQHF
abundance: NA; j_gene: TRBJ2-5; v_gene: TRBV7-6; len: 14; CDR3aa: CASSLGGIDPAQYF
abundance: once; j_gene: TRBJ2-1; v_gene: TRBV5-4; len: 17; CDR3aa: CASSLDFSGGAFNEQFF
abundance: NA; j_gene: TRBJ2-7; v_gene: TRBV27; len: 15; CDR3aa: CASSPAFGGTYEQYF
abundance: once; j_gene: TRBJ1-1; v_gene: TRBV11-2; len: 14; CDR3aa: CASSLDRGGYEAFF
abundance: NA; j_gene: TRBJ1-2; v_gene: TRBV7-9; len: 12; CDR3aa: CASSFLSDGYTF
abundance: NA; j_gene: TRBJ1-1; v_gene: TRBV11-1; len: 13; CDR3aa: CASSLGPNTEAFF
abundance: NA; j_gene: TRBJ2-7; v_gene: TRBV28; len: 14; CDR3aa: CASSLYAVSYEQYF
abundance: NA; j_gene: TRBJ2-7; v_gene: TRBV28; len: 12; CDR3aa: CASGQGRYEQYF
abundance: NA; j_gene: TRBJ2-3; v_gene: TRBV27; len: 17; CDR3aa: CASSLLRTSGSTDTQYF
abundance: NA; j_gene: TRBJ1-5; v_gene: TRBV27; len: 14; CDR3aa: CASSLRQGNQPQHF
abundance: NA; j_gene: TRBJ2-1; v_gene: TRBV18; len: 14; CDR3aa: CASSGVSSYNEQFF
abundance: NA; j_gene: TRBJ1-2; v_gene: TRBV5-6; len: 14; CDR3aa: CASSLGTGAYGYTF
abundance: once; j_gene: TRBJ2-7; v_gene: TRBV11-2; len: 15; CDR3aa: CASSSHGTVGYEQYF
abundance: once; j_gene: TRBJ2-7; v_gene: TRBV11-2; len: 10; CDR3aa: CASSQSGQYF
abundance: NA; j_gene: TRBJ1-2; v_gene: TRBV14; len: 15; CDR3aa: CASSQENGENYGYTF
abundance: NA; j_gene: TRBJ2-7; v_gene: TRBV6-5; len: 15; CDR3aa: CASSSPGQGINEQYF
abundance: once; j_gene: TRBJ2-2; v_gene: TRBV11-3; len: 15; CDR3aa: CASSHTSGPTGELFF
abundance: NA; j_gene: TRBJ1-6; v_gene: TRBV10-2; len: 17; CDR3aa: CASSGDSGLGELSPLHF
abundance: NA; j_gene: TRBJ1-5; v_gene: TRBV30; len: 15; CDR3aa: CAWSPDRGPNQPQHF
abundance: NA; j_gene: TRBJ2-7; v_gene: TRBV11-2; len: 13; CDR3aa: CASSSGPTYEQYF
abundance: NA; j_gene: TRBJ2-7; v_gene: TRBV28; len: 15; CDR3aa: CASRERDSPLEEQYF
abundance: NA; j_gene: TRBJ2-2; v_gene: TRBV27; len: 13; CDR3aa: CASRPGGTGELFF
abundance: NA; j_gene: TRBJ1-1; v_gene: TRBV6-5; len: 16; CDR3aa: CASSYDLDTLNTEAFF
abundance: NA; j_gene: TRBJ2-7; v_gene: TRBV28; len: 14; CDR3aa: CASRPYRGAYEQYF
abundance: few; j_gene: TRBJ1-1; v_gene: TRBV28; len: 13; CDR3aa: CASRRLMNTEAFF
abundance: NA; j_gene: TRBJ2-3; v_gene: TRBV27; len: 13; CDR3aa: CASSFSNTDTQYF
abundance: NA; j_gene: TRBJ1-4; v_gene: TRBV27; len: 16; CDR3aa: CASSETYSPSNEKLFF